Listed here are 31 T cell receptor beta chains from one sample, sequenced in a study of blood T cell repertoires in COVID-19. Generated by immunoSEQ multiplex PCR, the TCRdb table keeps only in-frame clones and is missing some. The sample holds 150,000 to 200,000 clones; 65% to 85% are singletons and the top ten take 11%. The sequencing sample was made of peripheral blood. Every receptor here comes from a man between 60 and 70 years old with active or convalescent COVID-19.

This clone was found a few times. The J gene is TRBJ2-7, the V gene TRBV12-3 or TRBV12-4; D perhaps matches TRBD1 (6 bases). V was cut by 5 bases and J by 6 bases, with 14 bases left in between. CDR3 length: 13 residues. The CDR3 sequence is CASSRIQGGEQYF. The CDR3 DNA follows: TGTGCCAGCAGTAGGATACAGGGTGGCGAGCAGTACTTC.

V and J are TRBV19 and TRBJ2-1; possible D gene TRBD1, 6 bases. Per the germline V gene, CDR1 is LNHDA and CDR2 is SQIVND (reference sequence). V gave up 0 bases and J gave up 4 bases, with 16 bases separating them. The CDR3 sequence is 17 residues long. CDR3 in amino acids: CASSIDWAGTSYNEQFF. CDR3 in DNA: TGTGCCAGTAGTATAGATTGGGCAGGGACAAGTTACAATGAGCAGTTCTTC.

The chain recombines TRBV6-5 with TRBJ1-1; D is uncertain. The V gene lost 0 bases and the J gene lost 1 base, with 12 bases spanning the gap. CDR3 length: 16 residues. Germline CDR1 MNHEY, CDR2 SVGAGI. The chain's CDR3 is CASSYSSTYQNTEAFF. CDR3 bases: TGTGCCAGCAGTTACTCGAGCACGTATCAGAACACTGAAGCTTTCTTT.

The chain is built from TRBV6-5 and TRBJ1-3; 9 bases agree with TRBD1. Germline CDR1 reads MNHEY; CDR2 reads SVGAGI. The J segment lost 0 bases and the V segment lost 5 bases, leaving 2 bases of the junction unmatched. There are 15 residues in the CDR3. The CDR3 spells CASSTGQGSGNTIYF. Here the CDR3 DNA reads TGTGCCAGCAGTACGGGACAGGGCTCTGGAAACACCATATATTTT.

This clone was observed a single time. The J gene is TRBJ2-5, the V gene TRBV6-2 or TRBV6-3, with TRBD2 matching over 7 bases. The ends lost 2 bases at V and 9 bases at J; junction bases unmatched: 6. From germline, CDR1 is MNHEY and CDR2 SVGEGT. The CDR3 runs to 13 residues. The CDR3 spells CASSYGPGGAQYF. CDR3 nucleotides: TGTGCCAGCAGTTACGGGCCGGGAGGAGCCCAGTACTTC.

This clone was counted a single time. This chain uses TRBV28 with TRBJ2-7; weak D call: TRBD2 (6 bases). The germline V gene encodes CDR1 MDHEN and CDR2 SYDVKM. Trimming removed 5 bases at V and 0 bases at J, with 14 bases between. CDR3 length: 15 amino acids. The CDR3 region is CASSPSGTLSYEQYF. DNA of the CDR3: TGTGCCAGCAGTCCGTCCGGGACTCTCTCCTACGAGCAGTACTTC.

The chain uses TRBV15 and TRBJ2-1; 9 positions agree with TRBD2. The CDR3 has 17 amino acids. In germline, CDR1 is LNHNV, CDR2 YYDKDF (reference sequence). Germline trimming cut 0 bases from V and 8 bases from J; bases unmatched to any gene: 11. The chain's CDR3 is CATSRDTMSGGSYEQFF. CDR3 coding DNA: TGTGCCACCAGCAGAGATACTATGAGCGGGGGGTCCTATGAGCAGTTCTTC.

The chain is built from TRBV24-1 and TRBJ2-5; TRBD1 matches 12 bases. The CDR3 consists of 16 residues. Unmatched junction bases numbered 3, after V lost 0 bases and J lost 5 bases. CDR1 KGHDR and CDR2 SFDVKD come from the germline V gene. The CDR3 reads CATSDLGTGGAETQYF. In DNA, the CDR3 is TGTGCCACCAGTGATTTGGGGACAGGGGGCGCGGAGACCCAGTACTTC.

The chain recombines TRBV6-1 with TRBJ2-4; D not resolved. The CDR3 extends over 11 amino acids. CDR1 MNHNS and CDR2 SASEGT come from the germline V gene. Trimming stripped 2 bases from V and 13 bases from J, with 9 bases between. The CDR3: CASSEKYGQYF. Here the CDR3 DNA reads TGTGCCAGCAGTGAAAAGTACGGGCAGTACTTC.

The CDR3 DNA sequence: TGTGCCAGCAGCCCCGGGACTAGCCAAGAGACCCAGTACTTC. The encoded protein is CASSPGTSQETQYF. This chain links TRBV5-4 with TRBJ2-5, with 8 bases identical to TRBD2. The V gene's germline CDR1 is SGHNT and CDR2 YYREEE (reference sequence). The CDR3 length is 14 residues. J was trimmed by 1 base and V by 4 bases; bases with no gene match: 3.

This chain joins TRBV24-1 and TRBJ1-2; 8 bases map to TRBD1. Trimming cost V 7 bases and J 4 bases; bases outside gene matches: 4. The germline gives CDR1 KGHDR, CDR2 SFDVKD. The CDR3 runs to 13 residues. The CDR3 loop is CATRGTGSYGYTF. CDR3 coding DNA: TGTGCCACCAGGGGGACAGGCTCCTATGGCTACACCTTC.

Points on this clone: An end of the junction does not agree with germline; a read error may underlie this. Other nucleotide sequences from this sample produce the same CDR3. The chain links TRBV10-3 to TRBJ1-2; D remains unclear. The germline CDR1 and CDR2 sequences are ENHRY and SYGVKD. This CDR3 comprises 15 residues. The CDR3, as DNA: TGTGCCATTAGTGAGTCGGGCGTGGAGCGGACTGGCTACACCTTC. Amino acids: CAISESGVERTGYTF.

This rearrangement joins TRBV15 to TRBJ2-1; a weak D match, TRBD1 (5 bases). The CDR3 contains 15 residues. Trimming pared 0 bases from V and 7 bases from J, leaving 13 bases between. Germline lookup yields CDR1 LNHNV and CDR2 YYDKDF (reference sequence). CDR3 sequence: CATSRDPLRGNEQFF. CDR3 DNA: TGTGCCACCAGCAGAGATCCCCTAAGGGGAAATGAGCAGTTCTTC.

The V gene is TRBV11-2, the J gene TRBJ2-7; 14 bases fit TRBD2. Trimming took 5 bases from V and 0 from J; bases not matched to a gene: 9. CDR3 length: 18 amino acids. Germline lookup yields CDR1 SGHAT and CDR2 FQNNGV. The CDR3 nucleotides read TGTGCCAGCAGCCGATTAGGACTAGCGGGAGGCCTCTCCTACGAGCAGTACTTC. Translating gives CASSRLGLAGGLSYEQYF.

The chain uses TRBV6-5 and TRBJ2-1; maybe TRBD2 (5 bases). The CDR3 sequence is 13 residues long. CDR1 and CDR2 from the germline V gene are MNHEY and SVGAGI. Deletions cut 3 bases from V and 8 bases from J, with 11 bases between. In DNA form, the CDR3 reads TGTGCCAGCAGTTATTTAGAGGGCTATGAGCAGTTCTTC. This sequence encodes CASSYLEGYEQFF.

V usage is TRBV28 and J usage is TRBJ2-1; tentatively, D is TRBD2 (6 bases). The V gene lost 9 bases and the J gene lost 0 bases, with 18 bases spanning the gap. CDR1 MDHEN and CDR2 SYDVKM come from the germline V gene. The CDR3 has 16 amino acids. Here the CDR3 reads CASYPGGMSSYNEQFF. The CDR3 DNA sequence: TGTGCCAGTTATCCTGGCGGGATGAGCTCCTACAATGAGCAGTTCTTC. Drawing the rest from reference TRBV28 and TRBJ2-1, the complete variable domain is DVKVTQSSRYLVKRTGEKVFLECVQDMDHENMFWYRQDPGLGLRLIYFSYDVKMKEKGDIPEGYSVSREKKERFSLILESASTNQTSMYLCASYPGGMSSYNEQFFGPGTRLTVL.

V is TRBV19 and J is TRBJ2-4; possibly TRBD2 for D (6 bases). Germline assignment: CDR1 LNHDA and CDR2 SQIVND (reference sequence). The CDR3 is made up of 12 amino acids. With 10 bases removed from V and 10 bases from J, the gap between germline ends came to 17 bases. Written as DNA, the CDR3 is TGTGCCACCGAGAGGGTGCGGGGTATTCAGTACTTC. This gives the protein CATERVRGIQYF.

V and J are TRBV11-2 and TRBJ2-3; 9 bases line up with TRBD1. The CDR3 spans 15 residues. Germline V gives CDR1 SGHAT, CDR2 FQNNGV. Trimming at V came to 4 bases and at J to 2 bases, leaving 4 bases not matched to a gene. This CDR3 reads CASSSGTGYTDTQYF. The CDR3 bases are TGTGCCAGCAGCTCCGGGACAGGGTACACAGATACGCAGTATTTT.

This chain connects TRBV9 to TRBJ1-2; D unresolved. This CDR3 spans 12 amino acids. Germline V gene sequence: CDR1 SGDLS, CDR2 YYNGEE. The V and J ends lost 0 bases and 3 bases respectively, with 3 bases between them. CDR3 amino acids: CASSVVDYGYTF. CDR3 nucleotide sequence: TGTGCCAGCAGCGTAGTAGACTATGGCTACACCTTC.

The chain is built from TRBV25-1 and TRBJ2-7, with D possibly being TRBD2 (6 bases). This CDR3 has 17 amino acids. Germline CDR1 reads MGHDK; CDR2 reads SYGVNS. Deletions cut 3 bases from V and 2 bases from J, with 20 bases between. This CDR3 reads CASSDNPSVGRPYEQYF. The DNA for the CDR3 is TGTGCCAGCAGTGATAATCCTAGCGTTGGTCGGCCCTACGAGCAGTACTTC.

The chain carries TRBV7-2 and TRBJ2-3, with D maybe TRBD2 (5 bases). Germline CDR1 and CDR2: SGHTA and FQGNSA. Trimming took 1 base from V and 2 from J, leaving 13 bases between them. The CDR3 runs 16 residues. Written as DNA, the CDR3 is TGTGCCAGCAGCTTAGGGAAGGGTAGCGCCACAGATACGCAGTATTTT. Translation gives CASSLGKGSATDTQYF.

The V call is TRBV5-1, the J call TRBJ2-2; weak D call: TRBD2 (5 bases). The V gene's germline CDR1 is SGHRS and CDR2 YFSETQ. Deletions cut 3 bases from V and 6 bases from J, with 15 bases between. CDR3 length: 15 residues. CDR3 protein: CASSSPRTPPGELFF. The CDR3 nucleotides read TGCGCCAGCAGCTCCCCAAGGACTCCTCCCGGGGAGCTGTTTTTT.

The chain is built from TRBV28 and TRBJ2-7, with TRBD1 matching over 7 bases. Germline lookup yields CDR1 MDHEN and CDR2 SYDVKM. V was pared by 3 bases and J by 4 bases, with 9 bases of the junction left unmatched. This CDR3 has 15 residues. CDR3 protein: CASSFPATGKYEQYF. CDR3 DNA sequence: TGTGCCAGCAGTTTTCCCGCGACAGGGAAGTACGAGCAGTACTTC. Supplemented by reference TRBV28 and TRBJ2-7, the full variable domain reads DVKVTQSSRYLVKRTGEKVFLECVQDMDHENMFWYRQDPGLGLRLIYFSYDVKMKEKGDIPEGYSVSREKKERFSLILESASTNQTSMYLCASSFPATGKYEQYFGPGTRLTVT.

This clone was detected only once. J is TRBJ2-7 and V is TRBV5-1; D might be TRBD2 (6 bases). The germline V gene has CDR1 SGHRS and CDR2 YFSETQ. This CDR3 has 15 residues. Trimming stripped 4 bases from V and 5 bases from J, with 19 bases between. DNA of the CDR3: TGCGCCAGCAGCACTGGGACTGGGGGTGTCCACGAGCAGTACTTC. Its protein product is CASSTGTGGVHEQYF.

The chain combines TRBV3-1 (or the pseudogene TRBV3-2) with TRBJ2-1; perhaps TRBD2 as D (5 bases). The CDR3 runs 15 residues. The V gene's germline CDR1 is LGHDT and CDR2 YNNKEL (reference sequence). The germline V and J ends were trimmed by 4 bases and 5 bases, with 15 bases remaining between them. This CDR3 reads CASSPTTPPHNEQFF. In DNA, the CDR3 is TGTGCCAGCAGCCCGACTACCCCCCCCCACAATGAGCAGTTCTTC.

This chain uses TRBV2 with TRBJ2-5; D unclear. The ends were cut back, 0 bases at V and 5 bases at J, with 13 bases in the middle. CDR3 length equals 15 residues. CDR1 is SNHLY, CDR2 FYNNEI, per germline. The CDR3 region has the DNA TGTGCCAGCAGTGAAGCCTCCGGTTGGCGGGAGACCCAGTACTTC. Encoded protein: CASSEASGWRETQYF.

This sequence joins TRBV11-2 and TRBJ1-1; TRBD1 might be the D (6 bases). Deletions cut 6 bases from V and 1 base from J, with 9 bases between. In germline, CDR1 is SGHAT, CDR2 FQNNGV. The CDR3 spans 13 residues. The CDR3: CASSMDRNTEAFF. The DNA for the CDR3 is TGTGCCAGCAGTATGGACAGGAACACTGAAGCTTTCTTT.

This clone showed up just a few times. The V gene is TRBV12-3 or TRBV12-4, the J gene TRBJ1-5; no definite D call. The germline V and J ends were trimmed by 6 bases and 9 bases, with 12 bases remaining between them. The CDR3 is 12 amino acids. CDR3 loop: CASSHPNTPQHF. Written as DNA, the CDR3 is TGTGCCAGCAGCCACCCTAATACGCCCCAGCATTTT.

Here the CDR3 reads CATSATDRATGYGYTF. The CDR3 nucleotides read TGTGCCACCAGTGCAACCGACAGGGCAACAGGCTATGGCTACACCTTC. The chain recombines TRBV24-1 with TRBJ1-2; 7 positions agree with TRBD1. Germline V gene sequence: CDR1 KGHDR, CDR2 SFDVKD. Trimming took 5 bases from V and 4 from J; bases not matched to a gene: 12. The CDR3 contains 16 residues.

This chain connects TRBV5-5 to TRBJ2-1; unclear D gene. CDR3 length: 15 residues. The V end lost 1 base, the J end lost 2 bases, and 10 bases lay between the germline ends. CDR1 and CDR2 (germline): SGHKS, YYEKEE (reference sequence). CDR3: CASSLSGVPYNEQFF. In DNA, the CDR3 is TGTGCCAGCAGCTTGTCAGGTGTCCCCTACAATGAGCAGTTCTTC.

This chain uses TRBV28 with TRBJ1-2, with 7 positions matching TRBD1. The CDR3 has 14 residues. J lost 4 bases, V lost 7 bases, and 9 bases had no gene match. Germline loops: CDR1 MDHEN, CDR2 SYDVKM. The CDR3, as DNA: TGTGCCAGCAAAGGAGGGGGACAGTCCTATGGCTACACCTTC. Encoded protein: CASKGGGQSYGYTF.